Presented here are 21 T cell receptor beta chains from one specimen sequenced in a study of T cells in localized non-small cell lung cancer. The repertoire was sequenced with immunoSEQ multiplex PCR; TCRdb's copy has only in-frame clones and lacks some. The sample yields about 15,000 clones, approximately 89% seen once. The sequencing used peripheral blood, collected before any cancer treatment. The receptors stem from a woman between 35 and 75 years old with stage I lung adenocarcinoma.

The rearrangement joins TRBV5-4 to TRBJ2-1, with TRBD1 identical over 9 bases. The CDR3 covers 16 residues. Trimming cost V 5 bases and J 0 bases; bases outside gene matches: 6. CDR1 and CDR2 from the germline V gene are SGHNT and YYREEE (reference sequence). The CDR3 DNA is TGTGCCAGCAGTACAGGGGGCCCCAGCTCCTACAATGAGCAGTTCTTC. The encoded protein is CASSTGGPSSYNEQFF. The full variable domain, with the rest looked up from reference TRBV5-4 and TRBJ2-1, is ETGVTQSPTHLIKTRGQQVTLRCSSQSGHNTVSWYQQALGQGPQFIFQYYREEENGRGNFPPRFSGLQFPNYSSELNVNALELDDSALYLCASSTGGPSSYNEQFFGPGTRLTVL.

The V gene is TRBV19, the J gene TRBJ2-1; the D gene is possibly TRBD1 (6 bases). The V gene's germline CDR1 is LNHDA and CDR2 SQIVND (reference sequence). This CDR3 has 13 amino acids. The CDR3 reads CAAGVSSYNEQFF. Here the CDR3 DNA reads TGTGCGGCAGGGGTCAGCTCCTACAATGAGCAGTTCTTC.

CDR3 in DNA: TGTGCCACCAGCAGAGATAAGGGGGGGACCTACGAGCAGTACTTC. Translating gives CATSRDKGGTYEQYF. The chain combines TRBV15 with TRBJ2-7; TRBD2 might be the D (7 bases). There are 15 residues in the CDR3. Trimming took 0 bases from V and 2 from J, leaving 11 bases between them. Germline lookup yields CDR1 LNHNV and CDR2 YYDKDF (reference sequence). Variable domain in full (rest from reference TRBV15 and TRBJ2-7): DAMVIQNPRYQVTQFGKPVTLSCSQTLNHNVMYWYQQKSSQAPKLLFHYYDKDFNNEADTPDNFQSRRPNTSFCFLDIRSPGLGDTAMYLCATSRDKGGTYEQYFGPGTRLTVT.

J is TRBJ2-3 and V is TRBV30, with 8 bases matching TRBD1. The junction had 5 bases not matched to a gene; V was cut back by 0 bases and J by 3 bases. The CDR3 has 15 amino acids. The germline CDR1 and CDR2 sequences are GTSNPN and SVGIG (reference sequence). The CDR3 coding sequence is TGTGCCTGGAGTGTACCTACAGGGGGGACAGATACGCAGTATTTT. It encodes CAWSVPTGGTDTQYF.

The chain uses TRBV4-1 and TRBJ2-2; maybe TRBD1 (6 bases). V was cut by 2 bases and J by 1 base, with 8 bases left in between. Germline assignment: CDR1 MGHRA and CDR2 YSYEKL. This CDR3 spans 15 amino acids. CDR3 sequence reads: CASSQSDRNTGELFF. The CDR3 DNA sequence: TGCGCCAGCAGCCAATCGGACAGGAACACCGGGGAGCTGTTTTTT.

The V call is TRBV10-1, the J call TRBJ2-3, with 9 bases lining up with TRBD2. The CDR3 consists of 16 residues. Trimming took 6 bases from V and 0 from J; bases not matched to a gene: 7. Germline CDR1 is WNHNN and CDR2 is SYGVQD (reference sequence). CDR3 nucleotide sequence: TGCGCCAGCAGAGCGGGACTAGCAGCTAGCACAGATACGCAGTATTTT. Translated: CASRAGLAASTDTQYF.

V gene TRBV4-1 combines with J gene TRBJ2-5; D is unclear. The ends were cut back, 5 bases at V and 1 base at J, with 8 bases in the middle. The CDR3 extends over 13 amino acids. Germline CDR1 is MGHRA and CDR2 is YSYEKL. The CDR3 DNA reads as TGCGCCAGCAGCAACTGGATCCAAGAGACCCAGTACTTC. It specifies CASSNWIQETQYF.

The CDR3 DNA reads TGTGCCAGCAAAGGAGTGGGGGGGGCGGCAACTAATGAAAAACTGTTTTTT. This translates into CASKGVGGAATNEKLFF. The V call is TRBV28, the J call TRBJ1-4, with D possibly being TRBD1 (6 bases). The CDR3 totals 17 residues. Germline lookup yields CDR1 MDHEN and CDR2 SYDVKM. Trimming pared 7 bases from V and 0 bases from J, leaving 18 bases between.

This chain connects TRBV30 to TRBJ2-1; 15 bases match TRBD2. V lost 4 bases and J lost 8; bases outside the gene matches: 12. The CDR3 is made up of 17 amino acids. Germline V gives CDR1 GTSNPN, CDR2 SVGIG (reference sequence). The CDR3 sequence is CAWNSAGLAGGRHEQFF. CDR3 nucleotide sequence: TGTGCCTGGAATTCAGCCGGACTAGCGGGGGGGAGGCATGAGCAGTTCTTC.

This sequence joins TRBV5-4 and TRBJ2-3, with 15 bases aligning to TRBD2. Per germline, CDR1 SGHNT and CDR2 YYREEE (reference sequence). V was clipped by 5 bases and J by 6 bases; unmatched bases: 4. The CDR3 is 15 residues long. The CDR3 protein is CASRRTSGGDDTQYF. The CDR3 DNA follows: TGTGCCAGCAGGCGGACTAGCGGGGGGGATGATACGCAGTATTTT.

The chain has TRBV5-1 and TRBJ1-1, with a weak D call TRBD1 (5 bases). Germline V gene sequence: CDR1 SGHRS, CDR2 YFSETQ. V lost 4 bases, J lost 0 bases, and 13 bases lay in between. This CDR3 spans 15 amino acids. This CDR3 reads CASSLQEGMNTEAFF. CDR3 bases: TGCGCCAGCAGCCTACAGGAGGGGATGAACACTGAAGCTTTCTTT.

As DNA, the CDR3 is TGTGCCAGCAGTTTTCTAGGTGAAGCTTTCTTT. Protein product: CASSFLGEAFF. The chain has TRBV28 and TRBJ1-1, with D hard to call. The V end lost 3 bases, the J end lost 7 bases, and 6 bases lay between the germline ends. CDR1 is MDHEN, CDR2 SYDVKM, per germline. The CDR3 consists of 11 residues.

This chain joins TRBV7-2 and TRBJ2-5, with a possible D match to TRBD2 (6 bases). The germline V gene encodes CDR1 SGHTA and CDR2 FQGNSA. This CDR3 comprises 14 residues. V lost 5 bases, J lost 2 bases, and 12 bases lay in between. CDR3 amino acids: CASSGRLRQETQYF. The CDR3 DNA follows: TGTGCCAGCAGCGGGAGGCTGCGGCAAGAGACCCAGTACTTC.

This clone was seen a single time. The chain recombines TRBV20-1 with TRBJ1-1; no definite D call. The germline V and J ends were trimmed by 4 bases and 2 bases, with 5 bases remaining between them. The CDR3 has 11 residues. CDR1 is DFQATT, CDR2 SNEGSKA, per germline (reference sequence). The DNA for the CDR3 is TGCAGTGCTAAGGTAAACACTGAAGCTTTCTTT. Its translation: CSAKVNTEAFF.

The CDR3 region is CATSRDGADEQFF. CDR3 DNA: TGTGCCACCAGCAGAGATGGGGCAGATGAGCAGTTCTTC. The chain uses TRBV15 and TRBJ2-1; tentatively, D is TRBD1 (5 bases). Germline V gene lookup returns CDR1 LNHNV and CDR2 YYDKDF (reference sequence). V shed 0 bases and J shed 8 bases, with 8 bases lying between them. This CDR3 is built from 13 residues.

The CDR3 nucleotides are TGCAGCGCCACAAGGGGAGACAATGAGCAGTTCTTC. This codes for CSATRGDNEQFF. The chain has TRBV29-1 and TRBJ2-1; the D call may be TRBD1 or TRBD2 (5 bases each). CDR1 and CDR2 from the germline V gene are SQVTM and ANQGSEA. The CDR3 consists of 12 residues. Trimming took 7 bases from V and 5 from J, leaving 12 bases between them.

This clone was seen more than once but under ten times. The rearrangement uses TRBV5-1 and TRBJ2-1; D not resolved. V lost 0 bases and J 0 bases, leaving 10 bases between the germline ends. CDR1 and CDR2 from the germline V gene are SGHRS and YFSETQ. The CDR3 spans 16 residues. The CDR3 is CASSLGASSSYNEQFF. In DNA, the CDR3 is TGCGCCAGCAGCTTGGGTGCCTCAAGCTCCTACAATGAGCAGTTCTTC.

This rearrangement joins TRBV13 to TRBJ1-5; the match to TRBD1 covers 8 bases. The CDR3 is 14 amino acids. Germline V gene data show CDR1 as PRHDT and CDR2 as FYEKMQ (reference sequence). V shed 8 bases, J shed 3 bases, and the junction held 6 bases outside the gene matches. CDR3: CASGAGGHNQPQHF. CDR3 nucleotides: TGTGCCAGCGGGGCAGGGGGCCACAATCAGCCCCAGCATTTT. Variable domain in full (rest from reference TRBV13 and TRBJ1-5): AAGVIQSPRHLIKEKRETATLKCYPIPRHDTVYWYQQGPGQDPQFLISFYEKMQSDKGSIPDRFSAQQFSDYHSELNMSSLELGDSALYFCASGAGGHNQPQHFGDGTRLSIL.

This sequence joins TRBV7-2 and TRBJ1-2; 8 bases align to TRBD1. The CDR3 sequence is 14 residues long. Unmatched junction bases numbered 13, after V lost 5 bases and J lost 11 bases. The germline V gene has CDR1 SGHTA and CDR2 FQGNSA. The chain's CDR3 is CASSPGTGHSGYTF. CDR3 nucleotide sequence: TGTGCCAGCAGCCCAGGGACAGGCCACTCTGGGTACACCTTC.

Written as DNA, the CDR3 is TGTGCCAGTAGTATCTCGAGCACCATATATTTT. Amino acid sequence: CASSISSTIYF. The rearrangement uses TRBV19 and TRBJ1-3; D remains ambiguous. The CDR3 loop spans 11 amino acids. V was clipped by 3 bases and J by 9 bases, with 6 bases between them. The germline V gene encodes CDR1 LNHDA and CDR2 SQIVND (reference sequence).

The rearrangement uses TRBV10-2 and TRBJ2-1; D is perhaps TRBD1 (5 bases). V lost 9 bases to trimming and J lost 3 bases, with 15 bases between them. This CDR3 region has 14 residues. Germline lookup yields CDR1 WSHSY and CDR2 SAAADI. The CDR3 nucleotides read TGCGCCAGTTCAGTTGCAGGGATCTACAATGAGCAGTTCTTC. This sequence encodes CASSVAGIYNEQFF.